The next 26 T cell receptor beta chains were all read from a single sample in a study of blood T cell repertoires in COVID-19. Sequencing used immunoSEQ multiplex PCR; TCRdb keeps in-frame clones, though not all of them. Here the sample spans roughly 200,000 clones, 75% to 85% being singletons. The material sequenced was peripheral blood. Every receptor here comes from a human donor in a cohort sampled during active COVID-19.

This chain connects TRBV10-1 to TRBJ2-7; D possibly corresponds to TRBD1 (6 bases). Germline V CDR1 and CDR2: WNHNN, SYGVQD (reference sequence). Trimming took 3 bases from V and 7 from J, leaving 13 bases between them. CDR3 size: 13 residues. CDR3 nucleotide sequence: TGCGCCAGCAGTGATCCCGGGACAAGGGAGCAGTACTTC. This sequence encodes CASSDPGTREQYF.

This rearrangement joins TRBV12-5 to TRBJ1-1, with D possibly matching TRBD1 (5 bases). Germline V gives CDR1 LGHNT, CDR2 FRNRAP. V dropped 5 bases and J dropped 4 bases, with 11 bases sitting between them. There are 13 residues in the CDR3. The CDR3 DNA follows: TGTGCTAGTGGTCCCCGGACACGCACTGAAGCTTTCTTT. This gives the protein CASGPRTRTEAFF.

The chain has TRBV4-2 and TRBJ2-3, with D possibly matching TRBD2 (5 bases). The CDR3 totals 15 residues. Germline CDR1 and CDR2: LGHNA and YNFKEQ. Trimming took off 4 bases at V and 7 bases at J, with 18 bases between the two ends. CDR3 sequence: CASSPLVGLGNTQYF. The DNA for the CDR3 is TGTGCCAGCAGCCCACTAGTCGGCCTAGGGAATACGCAGTATTTT.

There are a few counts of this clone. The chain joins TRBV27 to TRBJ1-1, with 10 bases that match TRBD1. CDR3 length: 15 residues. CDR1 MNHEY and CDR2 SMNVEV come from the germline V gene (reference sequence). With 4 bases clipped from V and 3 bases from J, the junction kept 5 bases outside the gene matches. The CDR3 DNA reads TGTGCCAGCAGTTGGACAGGGGGGAGTCACACTGAAGCTTTCTTT. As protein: CASSWTGGSHTEAFF.

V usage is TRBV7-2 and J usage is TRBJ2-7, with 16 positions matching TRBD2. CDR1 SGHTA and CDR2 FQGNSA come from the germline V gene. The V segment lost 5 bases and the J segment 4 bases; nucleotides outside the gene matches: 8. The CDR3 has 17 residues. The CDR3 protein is CASSVRGLAGGEYEQYF. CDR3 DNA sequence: TGTGCCAGCAGCGTTAGGGGACTAGCGGGGGGGGAGTACGAGCAGTACTTC.

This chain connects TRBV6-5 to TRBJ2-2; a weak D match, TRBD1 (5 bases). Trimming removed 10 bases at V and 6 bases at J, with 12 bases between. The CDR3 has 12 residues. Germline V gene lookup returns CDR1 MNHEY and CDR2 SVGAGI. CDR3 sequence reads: CATSSTAGELFF. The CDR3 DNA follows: TGTGCCACATCCTCGACAGCCGGGGAGCTGTTTTTT.

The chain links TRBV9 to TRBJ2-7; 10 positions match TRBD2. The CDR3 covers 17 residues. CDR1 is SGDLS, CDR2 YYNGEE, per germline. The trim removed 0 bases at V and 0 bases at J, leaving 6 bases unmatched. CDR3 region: CASSVVASGGRSYEQYF. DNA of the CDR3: TGTGCCAGCAGCGTAGTGGCTAGCGGGGGCCGCTCCTACGAGCAGTACTTC.

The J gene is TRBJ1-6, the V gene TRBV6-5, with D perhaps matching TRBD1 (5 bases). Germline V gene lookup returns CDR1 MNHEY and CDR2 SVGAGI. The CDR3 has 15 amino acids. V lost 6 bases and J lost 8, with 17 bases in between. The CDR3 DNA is TGTGCCAGCAGAAACGACAGACGATGGGATTCACCCCTCCACTTT. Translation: CASRNDRRWDSPLHF.

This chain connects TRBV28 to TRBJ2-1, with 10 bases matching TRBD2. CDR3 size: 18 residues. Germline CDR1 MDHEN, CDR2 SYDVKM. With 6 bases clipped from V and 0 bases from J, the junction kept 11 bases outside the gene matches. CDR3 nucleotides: TGTGCCAGCAGAAATCCCTCTAGCGGGAGATTCTCCTACAATGAGCAGTTCTTC. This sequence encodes CASRNPSSGRFSYNEQFF.

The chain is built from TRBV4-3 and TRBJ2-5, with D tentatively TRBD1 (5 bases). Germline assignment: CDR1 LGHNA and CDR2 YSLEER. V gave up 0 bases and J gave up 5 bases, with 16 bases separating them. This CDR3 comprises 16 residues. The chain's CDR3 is CASSQDLTQGGETQYF. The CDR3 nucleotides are TGCGCCAGCAGCCAAGATCTCACTCAGGGTGGGGAGACCCAGTACTTC.

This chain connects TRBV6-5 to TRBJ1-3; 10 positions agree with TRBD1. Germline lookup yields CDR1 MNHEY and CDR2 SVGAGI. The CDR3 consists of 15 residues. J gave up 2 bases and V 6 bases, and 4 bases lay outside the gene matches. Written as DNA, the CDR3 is TGTGCCAGCAGAGCCGGGACAGGGGCTGGAAACACCATATATTTT. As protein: CASRAGTGAGNTIYF.

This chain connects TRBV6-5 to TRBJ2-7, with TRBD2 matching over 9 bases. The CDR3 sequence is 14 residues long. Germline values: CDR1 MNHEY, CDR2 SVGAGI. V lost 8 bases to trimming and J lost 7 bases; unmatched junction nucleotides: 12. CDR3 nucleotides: TGTGCCAGCTCGGGCGGGAGGGCCCTCGGGGAGCAGTACTTC. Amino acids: CASSGGRALGEQYF.

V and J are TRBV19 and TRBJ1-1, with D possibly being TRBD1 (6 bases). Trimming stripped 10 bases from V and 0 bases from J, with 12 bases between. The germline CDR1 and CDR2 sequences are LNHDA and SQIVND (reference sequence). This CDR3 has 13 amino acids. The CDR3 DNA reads TGTGCCACCAAGAAGGGGGTGAACACTGAAGCTTTCTTT. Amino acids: CATKKGVNTEAFF.

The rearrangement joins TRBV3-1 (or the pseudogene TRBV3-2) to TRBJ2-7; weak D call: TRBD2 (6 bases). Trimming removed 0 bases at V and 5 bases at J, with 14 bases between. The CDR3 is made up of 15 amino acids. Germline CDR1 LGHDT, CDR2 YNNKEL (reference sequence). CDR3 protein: CASSQEGRERNEQYF. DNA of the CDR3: TGTGCCAGCAGCCAAGAGGGCCGGGAGCGGAACGAGCAGTACTTC.

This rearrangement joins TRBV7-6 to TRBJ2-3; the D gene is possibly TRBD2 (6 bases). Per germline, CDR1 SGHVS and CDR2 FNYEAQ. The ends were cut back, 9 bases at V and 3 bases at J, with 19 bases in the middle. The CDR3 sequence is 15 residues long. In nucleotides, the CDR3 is TGTGCCAGTCAGCCCTACGGAGGGGCGACAGATACGCAGTATTTT. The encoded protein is CASQPYGGATDTQYF.

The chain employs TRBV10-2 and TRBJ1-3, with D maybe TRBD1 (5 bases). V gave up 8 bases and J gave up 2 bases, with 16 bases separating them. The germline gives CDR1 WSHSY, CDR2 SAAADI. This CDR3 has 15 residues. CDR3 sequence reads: CASGPRDLAGNTIYF. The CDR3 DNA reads TGCGCCAGCGGCCCCAGGGACTTGGCTGGAAACACCATATATTTT.

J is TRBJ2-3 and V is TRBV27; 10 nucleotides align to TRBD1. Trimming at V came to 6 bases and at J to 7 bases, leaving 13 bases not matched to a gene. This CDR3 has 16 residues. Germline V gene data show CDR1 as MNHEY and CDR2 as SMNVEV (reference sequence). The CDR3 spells CASSQLTGQGSHTQYF. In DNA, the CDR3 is TGTGCCAGCAGCCAGCTTACGGGACAGGGGAGCCATACGCAGTATTTT.

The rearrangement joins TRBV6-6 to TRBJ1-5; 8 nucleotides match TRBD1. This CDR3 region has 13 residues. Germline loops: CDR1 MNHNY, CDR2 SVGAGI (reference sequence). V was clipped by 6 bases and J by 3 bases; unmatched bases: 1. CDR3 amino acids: CASRTGVNQPQHF. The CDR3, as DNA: TGTGCCAGCAGGACAGGGGTCAATCAGCCCCAGCATTTT.

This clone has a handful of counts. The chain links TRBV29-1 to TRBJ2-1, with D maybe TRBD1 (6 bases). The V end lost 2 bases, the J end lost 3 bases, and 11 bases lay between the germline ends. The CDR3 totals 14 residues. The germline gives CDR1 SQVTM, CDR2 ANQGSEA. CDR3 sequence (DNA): TGCAGCGTTGAACTTCTGGACAGCTACAATGAGCAGTTCTTC. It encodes CSVELLDSYNEQFF.

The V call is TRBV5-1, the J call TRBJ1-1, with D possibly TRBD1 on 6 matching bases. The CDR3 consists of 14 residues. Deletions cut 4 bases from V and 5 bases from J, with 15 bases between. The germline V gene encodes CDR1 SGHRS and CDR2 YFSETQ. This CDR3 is CASSSSGTWTEAFF. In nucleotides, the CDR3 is TGCGCCAGCAGCAGTTCCGGGACATGGACTGAAGCTTTCTTT. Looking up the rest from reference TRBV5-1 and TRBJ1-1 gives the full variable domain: KAGVTQTPRYLIKTRGQQVTLSCSPISGHRSVSWYQQTPGQGLQFLFEYFSETQRNKGNFPGRFSGRQFSNSRSEMNVSTLELGDSALYLCASSSSGTWTEAFFGQGTRLTVV.

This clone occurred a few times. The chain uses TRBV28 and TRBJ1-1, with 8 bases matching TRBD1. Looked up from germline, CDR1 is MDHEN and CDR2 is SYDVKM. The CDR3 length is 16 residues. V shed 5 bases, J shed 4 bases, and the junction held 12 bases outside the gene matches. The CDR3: CASSPPGTGLSTEAFF. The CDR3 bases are TGTGCCAGCAGTCCACCCGGGACAGGATTGAGCACTGAAGCTTTCTTT.

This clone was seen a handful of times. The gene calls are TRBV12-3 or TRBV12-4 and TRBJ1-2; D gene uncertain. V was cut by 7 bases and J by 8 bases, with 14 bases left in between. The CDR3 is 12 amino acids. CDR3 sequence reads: CASTDPGYGYTF. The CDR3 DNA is TGTGCCAGCACCGACCCGGGTTACGGCTACACCTTC.

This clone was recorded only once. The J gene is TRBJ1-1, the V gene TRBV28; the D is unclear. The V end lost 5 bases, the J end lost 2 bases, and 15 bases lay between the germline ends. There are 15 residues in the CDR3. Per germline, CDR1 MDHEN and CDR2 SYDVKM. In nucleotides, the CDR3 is TGTGCCAGCAGTAAGACCCTACGGGGAAACACTGAAGCTTTCTTT. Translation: CASSKTLRGNTEAFF. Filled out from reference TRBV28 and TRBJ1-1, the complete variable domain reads DVKVTQSSRYLVKRTGEKVFLECVQDMDHENMFWYRQDPGLGLRLIYFSYDVKMKEKGDIPEGYSVSREKKERFSLILESASTNQTSMYLCASSKTLRGNTEAFFGQGTRLTVV.

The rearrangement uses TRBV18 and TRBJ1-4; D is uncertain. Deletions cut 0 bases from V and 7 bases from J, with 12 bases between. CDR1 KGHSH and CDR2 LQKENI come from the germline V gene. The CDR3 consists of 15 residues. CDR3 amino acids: CASSPPSERGEKLFF. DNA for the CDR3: TGTGCCAGCTCACCACCCTCCGAACGGGGTGAAAAACTGTTTTTT.

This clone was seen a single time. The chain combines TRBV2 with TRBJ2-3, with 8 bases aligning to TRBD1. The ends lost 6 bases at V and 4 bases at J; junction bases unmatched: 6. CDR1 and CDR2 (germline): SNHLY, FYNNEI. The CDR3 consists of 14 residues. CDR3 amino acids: CASSLGQGADTQYF. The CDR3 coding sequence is TGTGCCAGCAGCCTCGGACAGGGAGCAGATACGCAGTATTTT.

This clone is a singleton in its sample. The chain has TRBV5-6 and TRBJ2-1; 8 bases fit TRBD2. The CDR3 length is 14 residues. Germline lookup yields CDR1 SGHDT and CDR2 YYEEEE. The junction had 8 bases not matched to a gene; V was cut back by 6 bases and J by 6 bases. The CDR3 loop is CASNSAGVSNEQFF. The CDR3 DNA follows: TGTGCCAGCAATTCAGCGGGAGTGAGCAATGAGCAGTTCTTC.